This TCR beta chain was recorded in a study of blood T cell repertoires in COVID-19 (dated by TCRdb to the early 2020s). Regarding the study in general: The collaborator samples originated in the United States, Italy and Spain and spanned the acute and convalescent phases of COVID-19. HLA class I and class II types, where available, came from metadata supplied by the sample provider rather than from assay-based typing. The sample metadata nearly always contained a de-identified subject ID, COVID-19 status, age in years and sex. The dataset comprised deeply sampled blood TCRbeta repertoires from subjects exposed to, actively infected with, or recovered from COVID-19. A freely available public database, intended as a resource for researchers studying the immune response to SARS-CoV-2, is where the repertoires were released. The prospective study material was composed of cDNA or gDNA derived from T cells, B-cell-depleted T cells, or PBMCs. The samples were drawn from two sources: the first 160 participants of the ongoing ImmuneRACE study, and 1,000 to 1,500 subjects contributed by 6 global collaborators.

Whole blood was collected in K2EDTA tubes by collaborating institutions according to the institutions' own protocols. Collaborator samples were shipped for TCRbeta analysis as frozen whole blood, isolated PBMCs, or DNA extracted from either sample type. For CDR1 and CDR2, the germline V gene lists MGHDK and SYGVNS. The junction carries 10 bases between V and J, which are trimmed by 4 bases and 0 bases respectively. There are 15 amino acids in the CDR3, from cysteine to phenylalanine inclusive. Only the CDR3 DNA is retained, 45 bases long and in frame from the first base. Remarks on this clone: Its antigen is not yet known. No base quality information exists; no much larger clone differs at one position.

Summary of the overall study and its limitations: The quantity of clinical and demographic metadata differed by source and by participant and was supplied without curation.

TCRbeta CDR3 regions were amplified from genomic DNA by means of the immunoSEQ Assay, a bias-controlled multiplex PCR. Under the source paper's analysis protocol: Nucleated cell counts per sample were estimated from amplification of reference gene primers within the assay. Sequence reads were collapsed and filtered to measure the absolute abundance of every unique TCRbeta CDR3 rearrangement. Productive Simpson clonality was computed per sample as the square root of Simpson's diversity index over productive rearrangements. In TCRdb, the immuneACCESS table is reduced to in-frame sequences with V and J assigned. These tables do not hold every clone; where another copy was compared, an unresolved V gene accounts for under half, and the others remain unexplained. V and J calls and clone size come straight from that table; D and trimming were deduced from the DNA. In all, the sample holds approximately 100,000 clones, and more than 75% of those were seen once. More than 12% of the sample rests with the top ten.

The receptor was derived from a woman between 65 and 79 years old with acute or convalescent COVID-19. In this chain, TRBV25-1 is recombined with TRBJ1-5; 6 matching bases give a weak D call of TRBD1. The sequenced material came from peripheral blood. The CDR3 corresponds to CASSAGAYSNQPQHF. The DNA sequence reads TGTGCCAGCAGTGCAGGGGCGTATAGCAATCAGCCCCAGCATTTT.